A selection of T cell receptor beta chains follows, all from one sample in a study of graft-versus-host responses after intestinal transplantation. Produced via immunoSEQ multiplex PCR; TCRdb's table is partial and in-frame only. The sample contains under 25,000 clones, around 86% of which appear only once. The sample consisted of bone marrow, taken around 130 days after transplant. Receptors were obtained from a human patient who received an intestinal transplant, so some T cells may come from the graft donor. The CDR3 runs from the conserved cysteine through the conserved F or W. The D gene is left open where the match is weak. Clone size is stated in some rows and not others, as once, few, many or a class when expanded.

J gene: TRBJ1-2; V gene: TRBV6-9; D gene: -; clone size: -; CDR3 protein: CASSRHPGIRGYTF; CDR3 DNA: TGTGCCAGCAGTCGCCACCCAGGGATACGGGGCTACACCTTC
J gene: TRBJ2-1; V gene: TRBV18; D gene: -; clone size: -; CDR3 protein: CASSPLLLSGDEQFF; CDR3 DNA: TGTGCCAGCTCACCCCTCTTGTTATCGGGGGATGAGCAGTTCTTC
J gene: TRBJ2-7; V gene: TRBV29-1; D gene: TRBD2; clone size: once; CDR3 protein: CSVKGLAGVNEQYF; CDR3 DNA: TGCAGCGTCAAGGGACTAGCGGGAGTCAACGAGCAGTACTTC
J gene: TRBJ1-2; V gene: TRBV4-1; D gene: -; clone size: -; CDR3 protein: CASSQDRGLGNHYGYTF; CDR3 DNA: TGCGCCAGCAGCCAAGATCGAGGGCTCGGGAACCACTATGGCTACACCTTC
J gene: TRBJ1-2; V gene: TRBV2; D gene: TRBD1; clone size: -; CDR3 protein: CASTSLWGQEANGYTF; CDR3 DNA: TGTGCCAGCACCTCTCTTTGGGGACAGGAGGCTAATGGCTACACCTTC
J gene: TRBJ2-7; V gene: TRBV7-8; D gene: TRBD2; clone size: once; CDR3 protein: CASSLVTSGLYEQYF; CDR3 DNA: TGTGCCAGCAGCTTAGTGACTAGCGGTCTCTACGAGCAGTACTTC
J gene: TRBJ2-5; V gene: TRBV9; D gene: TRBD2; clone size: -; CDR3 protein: CASSVGWTSGGETQYF; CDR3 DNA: TGTGCCAGCAGCGTAGGTTGGACTAGCGGTGGAGAGACCCAGTACTTC
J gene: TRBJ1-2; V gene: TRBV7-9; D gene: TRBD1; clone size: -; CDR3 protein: CASSPGTGGNYGYTF; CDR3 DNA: TGTGCCAGCAGCCCTGGGACAGGGGGCAACTATGGCTACACCTTC
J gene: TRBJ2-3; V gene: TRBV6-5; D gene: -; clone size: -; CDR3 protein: CASSLSETDTQYF; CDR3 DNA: TGTGCCAGCAGCCTCTCAGAGACAGATACGCAGTATTTT
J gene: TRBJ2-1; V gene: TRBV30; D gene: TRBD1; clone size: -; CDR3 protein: CAWATGGGNEQFF; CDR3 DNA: TGTGCCTGGGCGACAGGGGGGGGGAATGAGCAGTTCTTC
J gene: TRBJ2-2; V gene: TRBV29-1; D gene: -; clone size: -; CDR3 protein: CSAGSYTGELFF; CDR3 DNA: TGCAGTGCCGGGTCGTACACCGGGGAGCTGTTTTTT
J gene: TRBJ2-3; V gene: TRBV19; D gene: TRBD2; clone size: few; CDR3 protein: CASSTQTSSTDTQYF; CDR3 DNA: TGTGCCAGTAGTACCCAGACTAGCAGCACAGATACGCAGTATTTT
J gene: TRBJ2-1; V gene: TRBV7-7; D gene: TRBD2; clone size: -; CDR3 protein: CASSPGRVEYNEQFF; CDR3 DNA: TGTGCTAGCAGCCCGGGGAGGGTAGAATACAATGAGCAGTTCTTC
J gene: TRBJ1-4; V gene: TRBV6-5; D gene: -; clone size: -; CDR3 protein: CASRLTPDEKLFF; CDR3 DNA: TGTGCCAGCAGACTAACTCCGGATGAAAAACTGTTTTTT
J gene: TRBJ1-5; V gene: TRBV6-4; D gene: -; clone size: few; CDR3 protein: CASSEDSSNQPQHF; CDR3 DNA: TGTGCCAGCAGCGAAGACAGTAGCAATCAGCCCCAGCATTTT
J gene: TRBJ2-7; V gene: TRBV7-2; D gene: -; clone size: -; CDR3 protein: CASSLAGTFTEQYF; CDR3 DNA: TGTGCCAGCAGCTTAGCTGGGACTTTCACCGAGCAGTACTTC
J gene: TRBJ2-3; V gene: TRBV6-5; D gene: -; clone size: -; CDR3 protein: CASGPGPQYF; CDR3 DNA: TGTGCCAGCGGCCCTGGCCCGCAGTATTTT
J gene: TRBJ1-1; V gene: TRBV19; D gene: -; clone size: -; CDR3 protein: CASEYGAEAFF; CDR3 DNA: TGTGCCAGTGAATACGGGGCTGAAGCTTTCTTT
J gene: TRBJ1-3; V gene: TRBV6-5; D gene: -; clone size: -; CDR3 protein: CASSYSIEGSGNTIYF; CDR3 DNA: TGTGCCAGCAGTTACTCGATAGAGGGGTCTGGAAACACCATATATTTT
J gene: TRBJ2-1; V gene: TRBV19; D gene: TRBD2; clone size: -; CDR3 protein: CASSIVLAGGPWGNNEQFF; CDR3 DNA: TGTGCCAGTAGTATTGTGCTAGCGGGAGGGCCTTGGGGAAACAATGAGCAGTTCTTC
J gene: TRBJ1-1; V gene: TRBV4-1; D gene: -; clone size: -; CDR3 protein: CASSQEGLGTEAFF; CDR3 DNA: TGCGCCAGCAGCCAAGAAGGCCTGGGCACTGAAGCTTTCTTT
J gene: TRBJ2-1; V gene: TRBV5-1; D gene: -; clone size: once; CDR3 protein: CASTTSAGYNEQFF; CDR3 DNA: TGCGCCAGCACCACTAGTGCCGGCTACAATGAGCAGTTCTTC
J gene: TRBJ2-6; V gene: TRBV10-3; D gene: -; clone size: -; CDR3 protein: CAINQGSGANVLTF; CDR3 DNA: TGTGCCATCAATCAGGGATCTGGGGCCAACGTCCTGACTTTC
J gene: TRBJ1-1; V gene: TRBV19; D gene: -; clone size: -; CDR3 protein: CASSILGGEGTEAFF; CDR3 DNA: TGTGCCAGTAGTATATTGGGCGGTGAAGGCACTGAAGCTTTCTTT
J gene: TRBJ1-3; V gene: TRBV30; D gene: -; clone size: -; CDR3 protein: CAWSSLDSRASGNTIYF; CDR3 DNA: TGTGCCTGGAGTTCACTGGACAGTCGGGCCTCTGGAAACACCATATATTTT